The present T cell receptor (beta chain) was sequenced within a study of shared clonotypes between healthy human individuals. V lost 2 bases and J 5 bases, leaving 6 bases between the germline ends. The CDR3 covers 12 residues. Per the germline V gene, CDR1 is MDHEN and CDR2 is SYDVKM. Unsorted PBMC samples were amplified in replicate PCRs containing roughly 300 ng DNA, roughly 30,000 T cell genomes. The method was immunoSEQ multiplex PCR; TCRdb's version includes in-frame clones alone and lacks a portion of them. The table has 470,000 or so clones, around 73% seen once; the top ten hold more than 10%.

Sequences were obtained from PBMCs. The origin of this receptor is a woman aged 40 to 50 in good health. Some clones in this sample may be carry-over from other donors' samples. The chain carries TRBV28 and TRBJ2-5; D is unresolved. CDR3: CASSLSWETQYF. The CDR3 nucleotides are TGTGCCAGCAGTTTAAGTTGGGAGACCCAGTACTTC.